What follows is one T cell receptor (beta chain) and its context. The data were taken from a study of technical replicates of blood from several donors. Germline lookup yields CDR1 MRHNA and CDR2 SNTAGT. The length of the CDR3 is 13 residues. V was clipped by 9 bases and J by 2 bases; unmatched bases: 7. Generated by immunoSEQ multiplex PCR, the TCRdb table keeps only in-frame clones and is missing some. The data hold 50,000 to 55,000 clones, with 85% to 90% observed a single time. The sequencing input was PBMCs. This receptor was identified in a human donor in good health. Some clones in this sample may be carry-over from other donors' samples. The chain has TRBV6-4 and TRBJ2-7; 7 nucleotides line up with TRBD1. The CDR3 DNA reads TGTGCCAGGCCTTGGGGACAGACCTACGAGCAGTACTTC. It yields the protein CARPWGQTYEQYF.